The next 8 T cell receptor beta chains were all read from a single sample in a study of cytomegalovirus exposure and HLA in healthy donors (dated by TCRdb to 2016 to 2017). Library preparation used the immunoSEQ multiplex PCR assay. TCRdb mirrors the immuneACCESS table, restricted to in-frame sequences. Some clones are absent from its copies; in checked studies, under half trace to an unresolved V gene, and the reason for the others is unknown. The sample table holds 120,000 or so clones, of which more than 75% were seen once. Clones ranked in the top ten supply approximately 2% of the sample. The sample comprised PBMCs. The receptor source for this set is a woman aged 25 to 39 in good health and CMV-seronegative.

This chain joins TRBV15 and TRBJ1-4, with 8 bases that match TRBD1. The CDR3 runs to 16 residues. The junction had 7 bases not matched to a gene; V was cut back by 1 base and J by 6 bases. CDR1 and CDR2 from the germline V gene are LNHNV and YYDKDF (reference sequence). The CDR3 nucleotides are TGTGCCACCAGCAGAGCGATCGGGACAGGAGATGAAAAACTGTTTTTT. This encodes CATSRAIGTGDEKLFF.

The V and J genes are TRBV6-5 and TRBJ1-2, with D possibly being TRBD1 (6 bases). Trimming stripped 2 bases from V and 8 bases from J, with 18 bases between. Germline loops: CDR1 MNHEY, CDR2 SVGAGI. CDR3 length: 15 residues. The CDR3 DNA follows: TGTGCCAGCAGTTACAATCCGAACAGGGCTCAGGGCTACACCTTC. Protein: CASSYNPNRAQGYTF.

The gene calls are TRBV2 and TRBJ1-5; the match to TRBD1 covers 9 bases. This CDR3 comprises 15 residues. Germline CDR1 SNHLY, CDR2 FYNNEI. Unmatched junction bases numbered 2, after V lost 3 bases and J lost 2 bases. CDR3: CASSDRTGGNQPQHF. CDR3 nucleotides: TGTGCCAGCAGTGACAGGACAGGGGGCAATCAGCCCCAGCATTTT.

This sequence joins TRBV7-8 and TRBJ2-7, with a possible D match to TRBD2 (5 bases). Germline CDR1 is SGHVS and CDR2 is FQNEAQ. This CDR3 has 15 residues. The ends were cut back, 2 bases at V and 3 bases at J, with 14 bases in the middle. This CDR3 is CASSLQLAVRYEQYF. The CDR3 DNA is TGTGCCAGCAGCTTACAGCTAGCAGTGCGCTACGAGCAGTACTTC.

DNA for the CDR3: TGTGCCACCAGCACCGAGATAGAGGTCGAGCAGTACTTC. It translates to CATSTEIEVEQYF. V is TRBV15 and J is TRBJ2-7; D is ambiguous. This CDR3 has 13 residues. CDR1 is LNHNV and CDR2 is YYDKDF in the germline V gene (reference sequence). The ends were cut back, 4 bases at V and 6 bases at J, with 13 bases in the middle.

This sequence joins TRBV2 and TRBJ2-2; D not resolved. This CDR3 spans 14 amino acids. Trimming cost V 8 bases and J 6 bases, with 16 bases left between them. Germline V gives CDR1 SNHLY, CDR2 FYNNEI. In nucleotides, the CDR3 is TGTGCCAGCGAAACGAGGCTTGGATCCGGGGAGCTGTTTTTT. Translating it yields CASETRLGSGELFF.

Here the CDR3 reads CASSQIRDSYSYNEQFF. Here the CDR3 DNA reads TGTGCCAGCAGCCAGATACGTGACAGTTATTCCTACAATGAGCAGTTCTTC. V gene TRBV14 combines with J gene TRBJ2-1; D is possibly TRBD1 (5 bases). V dropped 3 bases and J dropped 1 base, with 16 bases sitting between them. This CDR3 is built from 17 residues. Germline V gene data show CDR1 as SGHDN and CDR2 as FVKESK.

The rearrangement joins TRBV19 to TRBJ2-6; D call uncertain. The ends were cut back, 4 bases at V and 1 base at J, with 11 bases in the middle. CDR1 is LNHDA, CDR2 SQIVND, per germline (reference sequence). The CDR3 contains 16 residues. Here the CDR3 DNA reads TGTGCCAGTAGTACCTTTGAGGTATCTGGGGCCAACGTCCTGACTTTC. Its protein is CASSTFEVSGANVLTF.